Listed below are T cell receptor beta chains from one sample, sequenced in a study of a mutant IDH1 vaccine in newly diagnosed glioma. These receptors are not linked to any known antigen. Measured with immunoSEQ multiplex PCR; TCRdb has only the in-frame clones, and not every one. This sample has about 62,000 clones; about nine tenths occur once, and the top ten carry 1.9%. Material: PBMCs, obtained from a glioma patient whose treatment included an IDH1 peptide vaccine. These receptor sequences come from a man aged 35 to 55 with glioma. Each CDR3 is given with its conserved first and last residue. D genes are given only for firm matches. Rows may omit the clone size; those that give it use once, few, many or a size class.

j_call cdr3_length clone_size v_call d_call cdr3_aa cdr3_nt
TRBJ1-2 13 . TRBV6-1 . CASSEIGAYGYTF TGTGCCAGCAGTGAAATCGGGGCCTATGGCTACACCTTC
TRBJ1-3 17 once TRBV5-6 . CASSLGKVALLRNTIYF TGTGCCAGCAGCTTAGGAAAAGTGGCCCTTTTGAGGAACACCATATATTTT
TRBJ1-2 16 . TRBV5-4 . CASSLSGQRLNYGYTF TGTGCCAGCAGCTTGAGTGGACAGAGACTTAACTATGGCTACACCTTC
TRBJ1-1 17 . TRBV7-6 TRBD1 CASSLGRTGGKNTEAFF TGTGCCAGCAGCTTAGGAAGAACAGGGGGGAAGAACACTGAAGCTTTCTTT
TRBJ2-3 16 once TRBV5-1 . CASSPINSGSTDTQYF TGCGCCAGCAGCCCCATTAACAGTGGTAGCACAGATACGCAGTATTTT
TRBJ1-5 15 once TRBV28 . CASSLGLSRDQPQHF TGTGCCAGCAGTTTGGGACTGAGTAGGGATCAGCCCCAGCATTTT
TRBJ2-3 14 . TRBV29-1 TRBD2 CSVGTSGSADTQYF TGCAGCGTGGGGACTAGCGGGAGTGCAGATACGCAGTATTTT
TRBJ2-1 16 . TRBV11-2 TRBD2 CASSSRGGREYNEQFF TGTGCCAGCAGCTCCCGGGGGGGGAGGGAATACAATGAGCAGTTCTTC
TRBJ1-2 15 . TRBV5-1 TRBD1 CASSLTGTGGYGYTF TGCGCCAGCAGCTTAACCGGGACAGGGGGCTATGGCTACACCTTC
TRBJ1-1 14 few TRBV29-1 . CSVVTQTFNTEAFF TGCAGCGTTGTAACGCAGACGTTCAACACTGAAGCTTTCTTT
TRBJ1-1 16 . TRBV6-6 . CASTQGYRTEFPEAFF TGTGCCAGCACCCAGGGGTATCGGACAGAATTCCCTGAAGCTTTCTTT
TRBJ2-3 15 few TRBV4-1 . CASSPRAGFTDTQYF TGCGCCAGCAGCCCTCGGGCGGGGTTCACAGATACGCAGTATTTT
TRBJ2-3 15 . TRBV7-9 . CASSLATFYGDTQYF TGTGCCAGCAGCTTAGCGACGTTCTACGGGGATACGCAGTATTTT
TRBJ2-7 14 . TRBV28 TRBD1 CASSLQQGVHEQYF TGTGCCAGCAGTTTACAACAGGGGGTCCACGAGCAGTACTTC
TRBJ2-1 15 . TRBV9 TRBD2 CASSQGTSSNNEQFF TGTGCCAGCAGCCAGGGGACTAGCAGTAACAATGAGCAGTTCTTC
TRBJ2-6 16 . TRBV19 . CASSMSSNAGANVLTF TGTGCCAGTAGTATGAGTAGTAATGCTGGGGCCAACGTCCTGACTTTC
TRBJ2-1 15 few TRBV11-1 TRBD2 CASSLGWGGYNEQFF TGTGCCAGCAGCTTAGGATGGGGGGGGTACAATGAGCAGTTCTTC
TRBJ2-7 17 . TRBV29-1 TRBD2 CSVEWAPGTSGRVEQYF TGCAGCGTTGAGTGGGCCCCCGGGACTAGCGGGAGGGTTGAGCAGTACTTC
TRBJ2-1 16 . TRBV7-8 TRBD2 CASSLALAGGPLTRFF TGTGCCAGCAGCTTAGCGCTAGCGGGAGGGCCTCTAACGCGGTTCTTC
TRBJ2-7 14 . TRBV11-1 TRBD1 CASSWGTGAYEQYF TGTGCCAGCAGCTGGGGGACAGGAGCCTACGAGCAGTACTTC
TRBJ2-7 15 . TRBV27 . CASSLYRDLSYEQYF TGTGCCAGCAGTTTATACAGGGACCTCTCCTACGAGCAGTACTTC
TRBJ2-7 12 . TRBV6-5 . CASSRYSYEQYF TGTGCCAGCAGTAGGTATTCCTACGAGCAGTACTTC
TRBJ1-2 14 . TRBV10-3 TRBD1 CAISGDRGFYGYTF TGTGCCATCAGCGGGGACAGGGGATTCTATGGCTACACCTTC
TRBJ2-1 15 . TRBV4-2 TRBD2 CASSQAASGGNEQFF TGTGCCAGCAGCCAAGCGGCTAGCGGGGGGAATGAGCAGTTCTTC
TRBJ1-6 15 . TRBV6-4 TRBD1 CASSLRRDRGSPLHF TGTGCCAGCAGTCTTCGACGGGACAGGGGATCACCCCTCCACTTT
TRBJ1-6 12 . TRBV27 . CASSFLGSPLHF TGTGCCAGCAGTTTCCTTGGGTCACCCCTCCACTTT
TRBJ2-5 15 . TRBV5-1 . CASSPGFAYQETQYF TGCGCCAGCAGCCCCGGGTTCGCTTACCAAGAGACCCAGTACTTC
TRBJ2-5 14 . TRBV7-2 . CASSLEARGETQYF TGTGCCAGCAGCTTAGAGGCTAGGGGGGAGACCCAGTACTTC
TRBJ2-1 17 . TRBV28 TRBD2 CASSPLVGGGSYNEQFF TGTGCCAGCAGTCCCCTTGTGGGCGGGGGGTCCTACAATGAGCAGTTCTTC
TRBJ1-3 13 . TRBV10-3 . CAISGTDGNTIYF TGTGCCATCAGTGGGACAGATGGAAACACCATATATTTT
TRBJ1-2 12 . TRBV7-9 . CASSSNLYGYTF TGTGCCAGCAGCTCAAACCTCTATGGCTACACCTTC
TRBJ2-5 13 . TRBV6-1 . CASSATYLGTQYF TGTGCCAGCAGTGCCACGTATCTCGGGACCCAGTACTTC
TRBJ2-2 15 . TRBV10-3 . CAIRSGDKNTGELFF TGTGCCATCAGATCAGGCGACAAGAACACCGGGGAGCTGTTTTTT
TRBJ2-1 16 . TRBV6-5 TRBD2 CASSYSGGGSYNEQFF TGTGCCAGCAGTTACTCGGGCGGGGGGTCCTACAATGAGCAGTTCTTC
TRBJ1-3 16 . TRBV9 . CASSVGRPSSGNTIYF TGTGCCAGCAGCGTGGGACGGCCAAGCTCTGGAAACACCATATATTTT
TRBJ2-7 14 . TRBV28 TRBD1 CASSRTGGPYEQYF TGTGCCAGCAGTCGGACAGGGGGCCCCTACGAGCAGTACTTC
TRBJ1-1 13 few TRBV2 . CASMGHMNTEAFF TGTGCCAGCATGGGTCACATGAACACTGAAGCTTTCTTT
TRBJ2-7 11 . TRBV20-1 . CSVGHTYEQYF TGCAGTGTGGGCCACACCTACGAGCAGTACTTC
TRBJ1-4 17 . TRBV11-2 . CASSRGVNQGRNEKLFF TGTGCCAGCAGCCGCGGGGTTAATCAGGGGCGGAATGAAAAACTGTTTTTT
TRBJ2-1 14 . TRBV4-3 . CASSQEPSYNEQFF TGCGCCAGCAGCCAAGAGCCCTCCTACAATGAGCAGTTCTTC
TRBJ1-4 15 . TRBV5-1 . CASSLEWATNEKLFF TGCGCCAGCAGCTTGGAGTGGGCAACTAATGAAAAACTGTTTTTT
TRBJ2-7 13 . TRBV5-1 . CASSLGGLDEQYF TGCGCCAGCAGCTTGGGTGGTTTGGACGAGCAGTACTTC
TRBJ2-2 15 . TRBV7-2 TRBD1 CASSQQGADTGELFF TGTGCCAGCAGTCAACAGGGGGCCGACACCGGGGAGCTGTTTTTT
TRBJ1-1 14 few TRBV19 . CASKITGVGTEAFF TGTGCCAGTAAGATCACGGGAGTGGGTACTGAAGCTTTCTTT
TRBJ2-1 19 . TRBV18 . CASSPYPARTQSSYNEQFF TGTGCCAGCTCACCGTATCCTGCGCGGACGCAGAGCTCCTACAATGAGCAGTTCTTC
TRBJ1-2 13 . TRBV6-1 . CASSARSDLDYTF TGTGCCAGCAGCGCCCGCTCGGATCTGGACTACACCTTC
TRBJ2-3 12 few TRBV29-1 . CSVADRTDTQYF TGCAGCGTTGCCGACAGGACAGATACGCAGTATTTT
TRBJ1-2 13 . TRBV30 TRBD1 CAWRALGQGSGTF TGTGCCTGGAGGGCTCTAGGACAGGGGAGCGGCACCTTC
TRBJ1-3 17 . TRBV28 . CASSLAGSEISGNTIYF TGTGCCAGCAGCCTCGCAGGCTCCGAAATCTCTGGAAACACCATATATTTT
TRBJ2-5 12 . TRBV6-6 . CASRDSQETQYF TGTGCCAGCAGGGACAGTCAAGAGACCCAGTACTTC
TRBJ2-6 17 few TRBV6-4 TRBD2 CASSRTSESSGANVLTF TGTGCCAGCAGTCGGACTAGCGAGAGCTCTGGGGCCAACGTCCTGACTTTC
TRBJ2-2 15 . TRBV28 TRBD2 CASSRRGGSHGELFF TGTGCCAGCAGTAGAAGGGGAGGGTCCCACGGGGAGCTGTTTTTT
TRBJ1-6 13 few TRBV30 . CAWSQGTNSPLHF TGTGCCTGGAGTCAGGGAACAAATTCACCCCTCCACTTT
TRBJ1-1 13 . TRBV5-1 . CASSLDRSDEAFF TGCGCCAGCAGCTTGGATCGTTCCGATGAAGCTTTCTTT
TRBJ2-7 13 . TRBV14 TRBD1 CASSQTGGASQYF TGTGCCAGCAGCCAGACAGGGGGCGCGTCGCAGTACTTC
TRBJ2-3 15 . TRBV28 TRBD2 CASRESGRAVDTQYF TGTGCCAGCAGGGAGTCAGGGAGGGCGGTAGATACGCAGTATTTT